This T cell receptor beta chain derives from a study of response to subunit inactivated influenza vaccine. Study findings and constraints: Seasonal influenza vaccination, on each occasion, was suggested by the authors to recruit few new T cells.

CDR1 and CDR2 from the germline V gene are MNHEY and SVGEGT. The J segment lost 0 bases and the V segment lost 4 bases, leaving 4 bases of the junction unmatched. The CDR3 contains 15 residues. TCRdb reprocessed the RT-PCR reads via MiXCR and lists one record per CDR3 protein. Among some 850,000 distinct CDR3 sequences listed, approximately 17% were seen once. For this clonotype: The target antigen is unknown.

The gene calls are TRBV6-2 or TRBV6-3 and TRBJ1-1; TRBD1 matches 8 bases. The source material was PBMCs from blood, sampled less than 6 days after vaccination. The sequence was obtained from a man between 50 and 59 years old who received an inactivated influenza vaccine. DNA for the CDR3: TGTGCCAGCAGTTTGACAGGGGTTTTGAACACTGAAGCTTTCTTT. This encodes CASSLTGVLNTEAFF.